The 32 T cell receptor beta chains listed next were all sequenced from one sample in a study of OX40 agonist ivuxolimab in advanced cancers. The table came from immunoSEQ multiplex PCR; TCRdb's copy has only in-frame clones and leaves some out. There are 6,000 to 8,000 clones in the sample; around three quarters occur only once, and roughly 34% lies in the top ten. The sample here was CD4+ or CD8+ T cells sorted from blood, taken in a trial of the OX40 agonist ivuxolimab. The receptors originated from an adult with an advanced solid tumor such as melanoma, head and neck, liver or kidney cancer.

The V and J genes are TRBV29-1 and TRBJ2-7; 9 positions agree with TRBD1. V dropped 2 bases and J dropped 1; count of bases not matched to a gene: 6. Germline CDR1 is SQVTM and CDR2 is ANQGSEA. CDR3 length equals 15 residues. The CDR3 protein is CSVELLDRGSYEQYF. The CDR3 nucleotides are TGCAGCGTTGAATTACTGGACAGGGGATCCTACGAGCAGTACTTC.

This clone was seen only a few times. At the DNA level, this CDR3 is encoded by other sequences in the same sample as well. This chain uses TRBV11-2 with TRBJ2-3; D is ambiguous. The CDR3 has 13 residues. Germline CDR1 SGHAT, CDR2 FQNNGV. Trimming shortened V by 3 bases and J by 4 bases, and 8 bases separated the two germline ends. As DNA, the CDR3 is TGTGCCAGCAGCTTTATGCCTTCAGATACGCAGTATTTT. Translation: CASSFMPSDTQYF.

The CDR3 loop is CASSLGTSGFYNEQFF. In DNA form, the CDR3 reads TGCGCCAGCAGCTTGGGGACTAGCGGGTTTTACAATGAGCAGTTCTTC. The chain carries TRBV5-1 and TRBJ2-1; 11 positions match TRBD2. V lost 0 bases, J lost 4 bases, and 3 bases stayed unmatched. Germline CDR1 is SGHRS and CDR2 is YFSETQ. CDR3 size: 16 residues.

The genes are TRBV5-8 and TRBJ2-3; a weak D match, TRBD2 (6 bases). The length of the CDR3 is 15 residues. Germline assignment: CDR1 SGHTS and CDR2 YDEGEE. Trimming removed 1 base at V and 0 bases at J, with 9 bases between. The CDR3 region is CASSLTSKSTDTQYF. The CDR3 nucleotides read TGTGCCAGCAGCTTGACTAGCAAAAGCACAGATACGCAGTATTTT.

The CDR3 loop is CSVEDPDSDSYEQYF. The CDR3 DNA sequence: TGCAGCGTTGAAGACCCGGACAGCGACTCCTACGAGCAGTACTTC. The V call is TRBV29-1, the J call TRBJ2-7; tentative D call: TRBD1 (6 bases). Trimming left V 0 bases short and J 0 bases short, with 12 bases between. Germline CDR1 SQVTM, CDR2 ANQGSEA. The CDR3 length is 15 residues.

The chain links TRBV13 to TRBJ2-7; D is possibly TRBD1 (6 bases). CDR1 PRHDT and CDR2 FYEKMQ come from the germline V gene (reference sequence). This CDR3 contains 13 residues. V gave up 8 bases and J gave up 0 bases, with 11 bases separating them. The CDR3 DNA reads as TGTGCCAGCGGAGACAGGACCTCCTACGAGCAGTACTTC. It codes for CASGDRTSYEQYF.

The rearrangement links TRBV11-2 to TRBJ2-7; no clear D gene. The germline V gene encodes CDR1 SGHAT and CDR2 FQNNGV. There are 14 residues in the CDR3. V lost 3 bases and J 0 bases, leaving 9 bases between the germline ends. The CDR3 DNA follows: TGTGCCAGCAGCTTCGGATTAAGCTCCTACGAGCAGTACTTC. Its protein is CASSFGLSSYEQYF.

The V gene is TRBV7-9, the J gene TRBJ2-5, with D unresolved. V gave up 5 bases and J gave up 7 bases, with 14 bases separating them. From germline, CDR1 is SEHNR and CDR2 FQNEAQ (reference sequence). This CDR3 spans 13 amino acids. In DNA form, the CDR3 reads TGTGCCAGCAGCATGGACCCGGAGTTGACCCAGTACTTC. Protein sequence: CASSMDPELTQYF. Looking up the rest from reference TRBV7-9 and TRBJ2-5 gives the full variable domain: DTGVSQNPRHKITKRGQNVTFRCDPISEHNRLYWYRQTLGQGPEFLTYFQNEAQLEKSRLLSDRFSAERPKGSFSTLEIQRTEQGDSAMYLCASSMDPELTQYFGPGTRLLVL.

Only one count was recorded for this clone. CDR3 sequence (DNA): TGTGCCAGCAGCAGGACAGGGGTTGGCTACACCTTC. This codes for CASSRTGVGYTF. The chain recombines TRBV9 with TRBJ1-2, with 9 nucleotides matching TRBD1. Germline assignment: CDR1 SGDLS and CDR2 YYNGEE. The CDR3 spans 12 residues. Germline trimming cut 4 bases from V and 7 bases from J; bases unmatched to any gene: 2.

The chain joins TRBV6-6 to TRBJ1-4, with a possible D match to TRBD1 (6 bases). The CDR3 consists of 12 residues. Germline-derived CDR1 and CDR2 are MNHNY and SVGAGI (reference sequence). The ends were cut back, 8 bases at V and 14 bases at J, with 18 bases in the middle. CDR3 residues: CASRDILFALFF. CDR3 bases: TGTGCCAGCCGGGACATCCTTTTTGCGCTGTTTTTT.

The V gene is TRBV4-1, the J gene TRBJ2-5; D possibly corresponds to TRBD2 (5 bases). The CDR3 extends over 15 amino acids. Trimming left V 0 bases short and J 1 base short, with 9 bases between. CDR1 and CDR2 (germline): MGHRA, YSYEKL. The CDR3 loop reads CASSQEASPQETQYF. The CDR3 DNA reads TGCGCCAGCAGCCAAGAGGCTAGCCCCCAAGAGACCCAGTACTTC.

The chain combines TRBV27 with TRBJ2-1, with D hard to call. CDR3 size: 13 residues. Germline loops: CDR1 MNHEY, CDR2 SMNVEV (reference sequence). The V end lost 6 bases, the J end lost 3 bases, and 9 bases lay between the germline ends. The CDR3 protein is CASRGISYNEQFF. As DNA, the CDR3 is TGTGCCAGCAGGGGAATTAGCTACAATGAGCAGTTCTTC.

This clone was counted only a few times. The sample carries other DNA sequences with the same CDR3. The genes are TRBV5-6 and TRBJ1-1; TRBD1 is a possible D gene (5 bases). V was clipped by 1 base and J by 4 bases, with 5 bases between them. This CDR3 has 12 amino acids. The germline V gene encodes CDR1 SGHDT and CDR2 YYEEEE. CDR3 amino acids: CASSLRGTEAFF. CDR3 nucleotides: TGTGCCAGCAGCTTGAGGGGCACTGAAGCTTTCTTT.

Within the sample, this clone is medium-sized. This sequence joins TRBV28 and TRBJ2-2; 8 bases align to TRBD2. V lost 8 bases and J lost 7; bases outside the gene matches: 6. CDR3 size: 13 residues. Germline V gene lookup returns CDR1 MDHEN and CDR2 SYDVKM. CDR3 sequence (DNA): TGTGCCAGCGCCGGGAGGGGGGTCGGGGAGCTGTTTTTT. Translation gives CASAGRGVGELFF.

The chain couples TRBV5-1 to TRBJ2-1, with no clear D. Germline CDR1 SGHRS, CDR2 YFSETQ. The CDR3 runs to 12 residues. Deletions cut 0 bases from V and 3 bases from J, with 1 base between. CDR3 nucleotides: TGCGCCAGCAGCTTGGACTACAATGAGCAGTTCTTC. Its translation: CASSLDYNEQFF.

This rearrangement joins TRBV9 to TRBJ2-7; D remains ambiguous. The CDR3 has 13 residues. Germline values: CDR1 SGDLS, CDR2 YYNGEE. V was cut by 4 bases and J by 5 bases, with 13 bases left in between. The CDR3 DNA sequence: TGTGCCAGCAGCCCATCCCTAGGCCACGAGCAGTACTTC. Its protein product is CASSPSLGHEQYF.

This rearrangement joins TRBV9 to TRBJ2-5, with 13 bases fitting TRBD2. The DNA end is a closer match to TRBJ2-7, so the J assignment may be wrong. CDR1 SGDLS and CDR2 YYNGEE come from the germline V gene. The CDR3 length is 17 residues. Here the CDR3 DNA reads TGTGCCAGCAGCGCCGGGACTAGCGGGGCTAGCTCCTACGAGCAGTACTTC. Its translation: CASSAGTSGASSYEQYF.

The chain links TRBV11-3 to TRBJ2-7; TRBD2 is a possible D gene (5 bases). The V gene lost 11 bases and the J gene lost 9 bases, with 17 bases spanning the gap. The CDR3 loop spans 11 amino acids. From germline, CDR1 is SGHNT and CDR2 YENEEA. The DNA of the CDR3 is TGTGCCTGGAGGAAGGACGGGCGGCAGTACTTC. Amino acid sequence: CAWRKDGRQYF.

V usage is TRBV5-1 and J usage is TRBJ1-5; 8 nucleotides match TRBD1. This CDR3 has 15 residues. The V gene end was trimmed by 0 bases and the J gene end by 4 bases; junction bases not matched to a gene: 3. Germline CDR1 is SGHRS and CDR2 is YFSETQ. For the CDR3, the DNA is TGCGCCAGCAGCTTGGAGGGACAGGTTAATCAGCCCCAGCATTTT. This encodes CASSLEGQVNQPQHF.

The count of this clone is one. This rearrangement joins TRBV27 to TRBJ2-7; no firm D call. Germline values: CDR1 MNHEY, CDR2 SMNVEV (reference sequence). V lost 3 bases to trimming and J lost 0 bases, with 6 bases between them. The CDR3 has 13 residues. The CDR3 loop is CASSFGASYEQYF. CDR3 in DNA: TGTGCCAGCAGTTTCGGTGCCTCCTACGAGCAGTACTTC.

The CDR3 sequence: CASGQGIADEQYF. The CDR3 DNA reads TGTGCCAGCGGACAGGGGATCGCGGACGAGCAGTACTTC. The chain uses TRBV28 and TRBJ2-7; 9 nucleotides match TRBD1. CDR3 length: 13 amino acids. V trimming: 8 bases; J trimming: 5 bases; junction bases outside the gene matches: 7. Germline CDR1 and CDR2: MDHEN and SYDVKM. Looking up the rest from reference TRBV28 and TRBJ2-7 gives the full variable domain: DVKVTQSSRYLVKRTGEKVFLECVQDMDHENMFWYRQDPGLGLRLIYFSYDVKMKEKGDIPEGYSVSREKKERFSLILESASTNQTSMYLCASGQGIADEQYFGPGTRLTVT.

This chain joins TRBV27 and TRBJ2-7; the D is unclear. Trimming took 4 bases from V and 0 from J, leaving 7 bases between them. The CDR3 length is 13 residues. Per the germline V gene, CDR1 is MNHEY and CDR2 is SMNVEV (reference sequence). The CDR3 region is CASSSRLSYEQYF. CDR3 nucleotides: TGTGCCAGCAGTTCCCGCCTCTCCTACGAGCAGTACTTC.

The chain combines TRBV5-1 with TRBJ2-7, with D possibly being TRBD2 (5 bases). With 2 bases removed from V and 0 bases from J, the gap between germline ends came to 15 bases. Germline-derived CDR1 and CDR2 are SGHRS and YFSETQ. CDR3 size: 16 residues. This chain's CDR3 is CASSLKLFGVSYEQYF. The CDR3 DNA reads TGCGCCAGCAGCTTAAAACTGTTCGGGGTCTCCTACGAGCAGTACTTC.

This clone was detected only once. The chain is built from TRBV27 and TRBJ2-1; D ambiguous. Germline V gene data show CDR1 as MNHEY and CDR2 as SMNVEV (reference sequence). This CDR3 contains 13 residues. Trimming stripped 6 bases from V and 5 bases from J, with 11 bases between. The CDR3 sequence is CASRVAYHNEQFF. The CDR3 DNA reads TGTGCCAGCAGAGTAGCATACCACAATGAGCAGTTCTTC.

In DNA form, the CDR3 reads TGTGCCAGCAGTGAACCCCCGGACGAGATTCAAGAGACCCAGTACTTC. Protein: CASSEPPDEIQETQYF. The chain links TRBV2 to TRBJ2-5; D gene uncertain. Between the trimmed V and J ends, which lost 2 bases and 2 bases, there was a span of 15 bases. The CDR3 runs to 16 residues. Germline CDR1 and CDR2: SNHLY and FYNNEI.

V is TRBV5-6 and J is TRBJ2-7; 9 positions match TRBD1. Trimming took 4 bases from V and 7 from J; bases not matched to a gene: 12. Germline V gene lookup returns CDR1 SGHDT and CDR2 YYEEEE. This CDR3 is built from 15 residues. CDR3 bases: TGTGCCAGCAGCGGAACAGGGGGCCTACCTACGGAGCAGTACTTC. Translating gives CASSGTGGLPTEQYF.

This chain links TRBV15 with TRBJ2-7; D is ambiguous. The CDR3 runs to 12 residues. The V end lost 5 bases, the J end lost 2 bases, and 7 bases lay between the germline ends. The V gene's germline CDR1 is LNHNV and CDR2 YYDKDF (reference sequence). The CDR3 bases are TGTGCCACCAGCGGGGTCACCTACGAGCAGTACTTC. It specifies CATSGVTYEQYF.

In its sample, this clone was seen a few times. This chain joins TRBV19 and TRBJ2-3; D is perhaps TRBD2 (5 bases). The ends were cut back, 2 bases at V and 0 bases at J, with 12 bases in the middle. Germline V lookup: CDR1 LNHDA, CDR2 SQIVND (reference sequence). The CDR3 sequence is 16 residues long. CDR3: CASSIRRTPSTDTQYF. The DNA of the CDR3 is TGTGCCAGTAGTATACGACGGACTCCCAGCACAGATACGCAGTATTTT.

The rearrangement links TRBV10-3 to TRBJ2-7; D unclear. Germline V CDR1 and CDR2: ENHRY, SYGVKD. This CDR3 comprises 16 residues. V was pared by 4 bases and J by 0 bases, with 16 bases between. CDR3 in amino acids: CAISAPNLGRSYEQYF. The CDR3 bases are TGTGCCATCAGTGCCCCCAATCTAGGACGCTCCTACGAGCAGTACTTC.

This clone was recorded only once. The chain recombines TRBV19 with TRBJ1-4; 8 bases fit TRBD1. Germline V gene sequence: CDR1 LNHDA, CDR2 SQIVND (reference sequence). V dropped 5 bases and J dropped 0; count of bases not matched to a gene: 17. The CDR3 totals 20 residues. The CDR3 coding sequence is TGTGCCAGTAGTCACCTTCCAGGACAGGGTATCCCGTCAACTAATGAAAAACTGTTTTTT. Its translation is CASSHLPGQGIPSTNEKLFF.

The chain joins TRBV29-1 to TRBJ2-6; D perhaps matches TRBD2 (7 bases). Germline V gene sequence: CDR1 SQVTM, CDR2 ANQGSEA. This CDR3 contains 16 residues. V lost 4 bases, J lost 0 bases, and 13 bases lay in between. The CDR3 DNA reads TGCAGCGTTGGGAAGGGGGGGCCCTCTGGGGCCAACGTCCTGACTTTC. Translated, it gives CSVGKGGPSGANVLTF.

The CDR3 spells CASSLVGAGPTDTQYF. CDR3 coding DNA: TGTGCCAGCAGTTTAGTGGGAGCGGGACCTACAGATACGCAGTATTTT. The rearrangement links TRBV28 to TRBJ2-3, with 7 bases fitting TRBD2. The V segment lost 2 bases and the J segment 3 bases; nucleotides outside the gene matches: 8. CDR3 size: 16 residues. Germline loops: CDR1 MDHEN, CDR2 SYDVKM.